The next 27 T cell receptor beta chains were all read from a single sample in a study of T-cell memory formation after mild COVID-19. TCRdb itself ran the 5' RACE reads through MiXCR, one entry per CDR3 protein. Of 200,000 to 250,000 distinct CDR3 sequences in the sample, approximately 15% were seen once. Sequencing input: PBMCs or a T cell subset sorted from them (not recorded which). These receptors originate from an adult woman who had mild COVID-19 (a few samples of this study predate the infection). Cell type and time point are not known.

This clonotype was found many times. J is TRBJ1-2 and V is TRBV12-3 or TRBV12-4; weak D call: TRBD1 (5 bases). Trimming took 6 bases from V and 14 from J, leaving 22 bases between them. The CDR3 spans 13 residues. The CDR3 reads CASRPAPTQELTF. CDR3 in DNA: TGTGCCAGCAGACCTGCACCCACACAGGAATTGACCTTC.

The V and J genes are TRBV5-4 and TRBJ1-1, with a possible D match to TRBD1 (6 bases). CDR1 is SGHNT and CDR2 is YYREEE in the germline V gene (reference sequence). Trimming shortened V by 4 bases and J by 1 base, and 11 bases separated the two germline ends. The CDR3 spans 14 residues. CDR3: CASSKGQWNTEAFF. The CDR3 DNA sequence: TGTGCCAGCAGCAAAGGACAGTGGAACACTGAAGCTTTCTTT. Full variable domain (remainder filled in from reference TRBV5-4 and TRBJ1-1): ETGVTQSPTHLIKTRGQQVTLRCSSQSGHNTVSWYQQALGQGPQFIFQYYREEENGRGNFPPRFSGLQFPNYSSELNVNALELDDSALYLCASSKGQWNTEAFFGQGTRLTVV.

The rearrangement joins TRBV6-1 to TRBJ1-5, with TRBD1 matching 10 bases. Germline trimming cut 6 bases from V and 5 bases from J; bases unmatched to any gene: 16. The V gene's germline CDR1 is MNHNS and CDR2 SASEGT. The CDR3 runs 18 residues. The CDR3 nucleotides are TGTGCCAGCAGCCCTATTCCGGGACAGGGGATGTCAGATCAGCCCCAGCATTTT. It codes for CASSPIPGQGMSDQPQHF.

The DNA of the CDR3 is TGTGCCAGCAGCCAGCCCCCTCGAAACCGCGACAGTCTCCGCAATCAGCCCCAGCATTTT. It yields the protein CASSQPPRNRDSLRNQPQHF. V and J are TRBV3-1 and TRBJ1-5, with D tentatively TRBD1 (5 bases). Germline loops: CDR1 LGHDT, CDR2 YNNKEL (reference sequence). The CDR3 is 20 residues long. The ends were cut back, 3 bases at V and 2 bases at J, with 26 bases in the middle.

The J gene is TRBJ2-1, the V gene TRBV7-3, with 9 bases matching TRBD2. Germline values: CDR1 SGHTA, CDR2 FQGTGA. This CDR3 region has 15 residues. With 1 base clipped from V and 4 bases from J, the junction kept 2 bases outside the gene matches. CDR3 protein: CASSLIAGVYNEQFF. DNA of the CDR3: TGTGCCAGCAGCTTAATAGCGGGGGTTTACAATGAGCAGTTCTTC.

This clonotype has ten or more counts. This sequence joins TRBV12-3 or TRBV12-4 and TRBJ1-1; 7 bases are a match to TRBD1. This CDR3 spans 14 amino acids. With V trimmed by 7 bases and J by 3 bases, 8 bases remained unmatched. The CDR3 DNA reads as TGTGCCAGCATCCCAGGGGGGATGGACACTGAAGCTTTCTTT. Translation: CASIPGGMDTEAFF.

This clonotype was seen a few times. This chain links TRBV7-2 with TRBJ2-1; D perhaps matches TRBD2 (5 bases). The V gene's germline CDR1 is SGHTA and CDR2 FQGNSA. V lost 4 bases, J lost 10 bases, and 17 bases lay in between. The CDR3 contains 14 residues. CDR3 residues: CASSSQPGPGEQFF. The CDR3 DNA reads as TGTGCCAGCAGCTCCCAGCCTGGTCCGGGGGAGCAGTTCTTC.

This clonotype was observed a handful of times. The V gene is TRBV28, the J gene TRBJ2-6; D unclear. The CDR3 sequence is 17 residues long. Germline CDR1 MDHEN, CDR2 SYDVKM. Trimming shortened V by 5 bases and J by 2 bases, and 16 bases separated the two germline ends. The CDR3 loop reads CASSTARPGTGANVLTF. The DNA of the CDR3 is TGTGCCAGCAGTACCGCGCGGCCGGGCACTGGGGCCAACGTCCTGACTTTC. The full variable domain, rest sourced from reference TRBV28 and TRBJ2-6, is DVKVTQSSRYLVKRTGEKVFLECVQDMDHENMFWYRQDPGLGLRLIYFSYDVKMKEKGDIPEGYSVSREKKERFSLILESASTNQTSMYLCASSTARPGTGANVLTFGAGSRLTVL.

This clonotype was detected a few times. The J gene is TRBJ2-5, the V gene TRBV7-3, with D possibly called TRBD1 or TRBD2 (6 bases each). CDR3 length: 14 residues. V lost 5 bases and J lost 5, with 15 bases in between. Germline V lookup: CDR1 SGHTA, CDR2 FQGTGA. CDR3 in DNA: TGTGCCAGCAGCCTAGGGGGACTCAGGGAGACCCAGTACTTC. Amino acid sequence: CASSLGGLRETQYF.

CDR3 sequence (DNA): TGTGCCAGCAGGGGGAGCGGGGGCCTAGGAGAGACCCAGTACTTC. Translation: CASRGSGGLGETQYF. This chain links TRBV27 with TRBJ2-5, with 8 bases aligning to TRBD2. J was trimmed by 4 bases and V by 6 bases; bases with no gene match: 10. Germline V lookup: CDR1 MNHEY, CDR2 SMNVEV (reference sequence). The CDR3 sequence is 15 residues long.

This clonotype has at least ten counts. The chain combines TRBV14 with TRBJ2-4, with D possibly TRBD1 on 8 matching bases. V shed 4 bases and J shed 6 bases, with 22 bases lying between them. The CDR3 spans 17 residues. Germline assignment: CDR1 SGHDN and CDR2 FVKESK. For the CDR3, the DNA is TGTGCCAGCAGCCCAGGACAGGGAGGGGTTCTTAGAAACATTCAGTACTTC. As protein: CASSPGQGGVLRNIQYF. The full variable domain, with the rest looked up from reference TRBV14 and TRBJ2-4, is EAGVTQFPSHSVIEKGQTVTLRCDPISGHDNLYWYRRVMGKEIKFLLHFVKESKQDESGMPNNRFLAERTGGTYSTLKVQPAELEDSGVYFCASSPGQGGVLRNIQYFGAGTRLSVL.

The chain employs TRBV7-9 and TRBJ1-4, with 8 bases that match TRBD1. Losses at the gene ends were 6 bases for V and 8 bases for J; bases not matched to a gene: 8. The CDR3 has 14 residues. CDR1 is SEHNR, CDR2 FQNEAQ, per germline (reference sequence). The CDR3 is CASSYGQGREKLFF. CDR3 in DNA: TGTGCCAGCAGTTACGGACAGGGAAGGGAAAAACTGTTTTTT.

The chain combines TRBV7-9 with TRBJ2-2; D unclear. The CDR3 covers 13 residues. Trimming took 5 bases from V and 7 from J, leaving 11 bases between them. CDR1 SEHNR and CDR2 FQNEAQ come from the germline V gene (reference sequence). Here the CDR3 reads CASSAELIGELFF. CDR3 nucleotides: TGTGCCAGCAGCGCCGAACTTATCGGGGAGCTGTTTTTT.

Only a few counts were recorded for this clonotype. The chain links TRBV29-1 to TRBJ2-1, with 12 positions matching TRBD2. This CDR3 contains 19 residues. Germline V gene data show CDR1 as SQVTM and CDR2 as ANQGSEA. Trimming cost V 6 bases and J 0 bases; bases outside gene matches: 15. CDR3 nucleotides: TGCAGCGTGGGGAAGGGACTAGCGGGCCCCCAGTCCTCCTACAATGAGCAGTTCTTC. Translating gives CSVGKGLAGPQSSYNEQFF.

The CDR3 DNA reads TGCGCCAGCAGTCCGGAAAGGACATGGGGTTACGAGCAGTACTTC. It codes for CASSPERTWGYEQYF. V gene TRBV10-2 combines with J gene TRBJ2-7, with a possible D match to TRBD1 (5 bases). Germline values: CDR1 WSHSY, CDR2 SAAADI. The CDR3 runs 15 residues. V lost 5 bases to trimming and J lost 4 bases, with 18 bases between them.

This clonotype has only a few counts. The genes are TRBV3-1 and TRBJ1-6; D remains unclear. Per germline, CDR1 LGHDT and CDR2 YNNKEL (reference sequence). Deletions cut 3 bases from V and 10 bases from J, with 10 bases between. The CDR3 loop spans 13 amino acids. CDR3 sequence reads: CASSQEGRSPLHF. The DNA for the CDR3 is TGTGCCAGCAGCCAGGAGGGTCGCTCACCCCTCCACTTT.

This clonotype was seen more than once but under ten times. The V call is TRBV5-1, the J call TRBJ1-6, with a tentative D call TRBD1 (6 bases). Per germline, CDR1 SGHRS and CDR2 YFSETQ. The CDR3 extends over 16 amino acids. V lost 3 bases, J lost 7 bases, and 17 bases lay in between. CDR3 sequence (DNA): TGCGCCAGCAGCTGGGGGCCGCCAGGGCGGAATTCACCCCTCCACTTT. Protein: CASSWGPPGRNSPLHF. Variable domain in full (rest from reference TRBV5-1 and TRBJ1-6): KAGVTQTPRYLIKTRGQQVTLSCSPISGHRSVSWYQQTPGQGLQFLFEYFSETQRNKGNFPGRFSGRQFSNSRSEMNVSTLELGDSALYLCASSWGPPGRNSPLHFGNGTRLTVT.

This clonotype was counted a few times. The J gene is TRBJ1-1, the V gene TRBV20-1; tentative D call: TRBD1 (6 bases). Germline CDR1 DFQATT, CDR2 SNEGSKA (reference sequence). Trimming left V 5 bases short and J 6 bases short, with 19 bases between. This CDR3 is built from 14 residues. CDR3 in amino acids: CSARPGGLVAEAFF. The CDR3, as DNA: TGCAGTGCTCGACCCGGGGGGCTGGTCGCTGAAGCTTTCTTT.

Regarding this clonotype: This clone may be a read error of a much larger clone one base away. In DNA, the CDR3 is TGTGCCAGCAGCTTAGATAGCGTCTACAATGAGCAGTTCTTC. The encoded protein is CASSLDSVYNEQFF. V is TRBV7-9 and J is TRBJ2-1; TRBD2 might be the D (5 bases). V gave up 1 base and J gave up 3 bases, with 7 bases separating them. CDR3 length equals 14 residues. In germline, CDR1 is SEHNR, CDR2 FQNEAQ (reference sequence).

The chain uses TRBV5-1 and TRBJ1-1; TRBD1 agrees at 7 bases. This CDR3 spans 16 amino acids. V gave up 2 bases and J gave up 1 base; unmatched junction bases: 8. CDR1 and CDR2 (germline): SGHRS, YFSETQ. The CDR3 bases are TGCGCCAGCAGCTTCCACAGGGGAGGGCCGAACACTGAAGCTTTCTTT. Its translation is CASSFHRGGPNTEAFF.

The DNA for the CDR3 is TGTGCCAGCAGTGAGAGGACAGGGCTGTATGGCTACACCTTC. This translates into CASSERTGLYGYTF. This chain uses TRBV6-1 with TRBJ1-2; TRBD1 matches at 8 bases. Trimming cost V 3 bases and J 5 bases; bases outside gene matches: 5. This CDR3 comprises 14 residues. Germline CDR1 MNHNS, CDR2 SASEGT.

The genes are TRBV7-2 and TRBJ1-5; tentative D call: TRBD1 (6 bases). The germline gives CDR1 SGHTA, CDR2 FQGNSA. This CDR3 has 15 amino acids. V was pared by 0 bases and J by 4 bases, with 10 bases between. CDR3 nucleotides: TGTGCCAGCAGCTTAGCCAGGGGAGGGAATCAGCCCCAGCATTTT. It specifies CASSLARGGNQPQHF.

This clonotype turned up a few times. V and J are TRBV6-5 and TRBJ2-3; D might be TRBD2 (5 bases). CDR1 is MNHEY, CDR2 SVGAGI, per germline. CDR3 length equals 16 residues. Trimming shortened V by 3 bases and J by 1 base, and 14 bases separated the two germline ends. The CDR3, as DNA: TGTGCCAGCAGTTATCGAGGGAGTTGGGGCACAGATACGCAGTATTTT. It yields the protein CASSYRGSWGTDTQYF.

The chain combines TRBV5-1 with TRBJ2-1; D might be TRBD2 (5 bases). The CDR3 consists of 14 residues. V shed 5 bases and J shed 10 bases, with 19 bases lying between them. Germline CDR1 and CDR2: SGHRS and YFSETQ. Written as DNA, the CDR3 is TGCGCCAGCAGTTCCACCGGGCCCTTAGCGGAGCAGTTCTTC. This gives the protein CASSSTGPLAEQFF.

This clonotype was observed a few times. This chain joins TRBV27 and TRBJ2-7, with D possibly being TRBD1 (7 bases). The CDR3 totals 17 residues. V dropped 0 bases and J dropped 5 bases, with 20 bases sitting between them. In germline, CDR1 is MNHEY, CDR2 SMNVEV (reference sequence). The CDR3 here is CASSLSFRQGGLHEQYF. DNA for the CDR3: TGTGCCAGCAGTTTATCGTTCCGACAGGGAGGTCTCCACGAGCAGTACTTC.

There are many counts of this clonotype. CDR3: CASIYGDRETDTQYF. CDR3 nucleotide sequence: TGCGCCAGCATATACGGGGACAGGGAAACAGATACGCAGTATTTT. The chain combines TRBV5-1 with TRBJ2-3, with 9 bases identical to TRBD1. Per the germline V gene, CDR1 is SGHRS and CDR2 is YFSETQ. This CDR3 region has 15 residues. Trimming took 6 bases from V and 3 from J; bases not matched to a gene: 8.

The chain has TRBV29-1 and TRBJ1-1, with a tentative D call TRBD1 (6 bases). The CDR3 is 15 residues long. Germline V gene sequence: CDR1 SQVTM, CDR2 ANQGSEA. With 7 bases removed from V and 7 bases from J, the gap between germline ends came to 25 bases. The DNA for the CDR3 is TGCAGCGCCCGTATGCAGGGGAGGGCTGGGAGTGAAGCTTTCTTT. It is translated as CSARMQGRAGSEAFF.